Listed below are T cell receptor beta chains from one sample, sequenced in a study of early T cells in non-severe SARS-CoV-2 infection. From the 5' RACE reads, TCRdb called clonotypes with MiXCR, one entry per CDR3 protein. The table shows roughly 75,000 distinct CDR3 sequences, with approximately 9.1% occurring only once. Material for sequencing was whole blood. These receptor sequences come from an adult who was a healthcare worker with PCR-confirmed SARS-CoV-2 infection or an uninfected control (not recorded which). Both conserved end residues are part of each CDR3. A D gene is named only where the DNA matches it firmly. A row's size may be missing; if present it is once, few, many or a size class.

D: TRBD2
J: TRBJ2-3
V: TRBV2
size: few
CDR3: CASVAGVFTDTQYF
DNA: TGTGCCAGCGTAGCGGGAGTGTTCACAGATACGCAGTATTTT

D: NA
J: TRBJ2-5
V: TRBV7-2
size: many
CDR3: CASSGGTMETQYF
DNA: TGTGCCAGCAGCGGCGGGACAATGGAGACCCAGTACTTC

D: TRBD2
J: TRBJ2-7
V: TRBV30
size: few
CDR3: CAWSRREDDEQYF
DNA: TGTGCCTGGAGTAGGCGGGAGGATGACGAGCAGTACTTC

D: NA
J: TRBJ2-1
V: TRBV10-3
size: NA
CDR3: CAISTRGRGSPNEQFF
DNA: TGTGCCATCAGCACCCGGGGGAGAGGCTCTCCCAATGAGCAGTTCTTC

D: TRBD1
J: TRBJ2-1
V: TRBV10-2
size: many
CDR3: CASSRDRGVSYNEQFF
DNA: TGCGCCAGCAGCAGGGACAGGGGCGTCTCCTACAATGAGCAGTTCTTC

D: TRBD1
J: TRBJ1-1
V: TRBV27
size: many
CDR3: CASSLRQGYRGTEAFF
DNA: TGTGCCAGCAGTCTCAGACAGGGGTATCGGGGCACTGAAGCTTTCTTT

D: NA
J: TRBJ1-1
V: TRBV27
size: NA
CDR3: CASSSHGGEAFF
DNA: TGTGCCAGCAGCTCCCACGGCGGGGAAGCTTTCTTT

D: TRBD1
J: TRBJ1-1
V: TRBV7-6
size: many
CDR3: CASSLGQGMTEAFF
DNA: TGTGCCAGCAGCTTGGGACAGGGAATGACTGAAGCTTTCTTT

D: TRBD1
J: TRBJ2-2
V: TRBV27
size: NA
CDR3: CASSSETGGASTGELFF
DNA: TGTGCCAGCAGTTCTGAAACAGGGGGCGCGAGCACCGGGGAGCTGTTTTTT

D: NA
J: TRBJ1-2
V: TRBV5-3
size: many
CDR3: CARSLFCRRCYGYTF
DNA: TGTGCCAGAAGCCTTTTCTGTCGTCGATGCTATGGCTACACCTTC

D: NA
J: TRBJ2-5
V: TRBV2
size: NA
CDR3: CASSHRTDFQETQYF
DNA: TGTGCCAGCAGCCATCGGACTGACTTCCAAGAGACCCAGTACTTC

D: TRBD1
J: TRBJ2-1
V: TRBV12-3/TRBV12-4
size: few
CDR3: CASSLGQGNEQFF
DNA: TGTGCCAGCAGTTTAGGACAGGGGAATGAGCAGTTCTTC

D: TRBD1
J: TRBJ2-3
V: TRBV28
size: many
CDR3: CASSSGQGTDTQYF
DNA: TGTGCCAGCAGTTCCGGACAGGGCACAGATACGCAGTATTTT

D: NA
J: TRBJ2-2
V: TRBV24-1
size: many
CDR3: CATSDYVNTGELFF
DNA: TGTGCCACCAGTGATTACGTGAACACCGGGGAGCTGTTTTTT

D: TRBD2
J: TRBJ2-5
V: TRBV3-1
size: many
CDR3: CASTLGLAGARVETQYF
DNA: TGTGCCAGCACCCTGGGACTAGCGGGAGCTAGGGTAGAGACCCAGTACTTC

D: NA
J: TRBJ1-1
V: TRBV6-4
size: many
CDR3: CASSEPGGEAFF
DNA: TGTGCCAGCAGTGAGCCCGGCGGAGAAGCTTTCTTT

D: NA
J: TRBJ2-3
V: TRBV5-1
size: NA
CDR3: CASSFGGADTQYF
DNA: TGCGCCAGCAGCTTTGGGGGAGCAGATACGCAGTATTTT

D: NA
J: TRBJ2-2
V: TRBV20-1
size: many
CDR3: CSAPSGAAEAGELFF
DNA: TGCAGTGCTCCCTCCGGAGCGGCGGAGGCAGGGGAGCTGTTTTTT

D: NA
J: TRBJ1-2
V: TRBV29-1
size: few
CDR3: CSVYPDYGYTF
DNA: TGCAGCGTCTACCCCGACTATGGCTACACCTTC

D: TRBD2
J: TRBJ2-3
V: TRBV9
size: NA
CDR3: CASSPQAGGTDTQYF
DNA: TGTGCCAGCAGCCCCCAAGCGGGAGGCACAGATACGCAGTATTTT

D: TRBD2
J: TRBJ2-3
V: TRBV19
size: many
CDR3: CASTPGLAAAGTQYF
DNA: TGTGCCAGTACCCCGGGACTAGCGGCCGCCGGTACGCAGTATTTT

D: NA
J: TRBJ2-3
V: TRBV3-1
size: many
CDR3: CASSQDFTETHTDTQYF
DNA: TGTGCCAGCAGCCAAGACTTTACGGAGACTCACACAGATACGCAGTATTTT

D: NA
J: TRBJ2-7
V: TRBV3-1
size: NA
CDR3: CASSKFQTSYEQYF
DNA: TGTGCCAGCAGCAAATTTCAGACCTCCTACGAGCAGTACTTC

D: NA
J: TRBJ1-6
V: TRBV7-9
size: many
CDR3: CASSLGGRQSGPLHF
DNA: TGTGCCAGCAGCTTAGGTGGCAGGCAATCGGGACCCCTCCACTTT

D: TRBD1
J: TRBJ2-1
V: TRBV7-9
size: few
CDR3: CASSLVGTGQFF
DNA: TGTGCCAGCAGCTTAGTTGGGACAGGGCAGTTCTTC

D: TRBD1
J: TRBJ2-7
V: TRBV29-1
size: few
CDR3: CSVGTGGASEQYF
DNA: TGCAGCGTTGGGACAGGGGGCGCGTCCGAGCAGTACTTC

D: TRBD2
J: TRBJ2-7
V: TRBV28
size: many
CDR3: CASSSRLASRNEQYF
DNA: TGTGCCAGCAGTTCCCGACTAGCCTCAAGGAACGAGCAGTACTTC

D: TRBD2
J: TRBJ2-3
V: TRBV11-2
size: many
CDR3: CASSLGGLAEGTDTQYF
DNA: TGTGCCAGCAGCTTAGGAGGACTAGCGGAGGGCACAGATACGCAGTATTTT

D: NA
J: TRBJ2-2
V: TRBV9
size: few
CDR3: CASSVGLQWPGELFF
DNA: TGTGCCAGCAGCGTAGGACTCCAGTGGCCCGGGGAGCTGTTTTTT

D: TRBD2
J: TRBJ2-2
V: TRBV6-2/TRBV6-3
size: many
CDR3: CASSPGLAASGELFF
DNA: TGTGCCAGCAGTCCCGGACTAGCGGCGTCCGGGGAGCTGTTTTTT

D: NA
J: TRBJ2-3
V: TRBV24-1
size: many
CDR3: CASGSGTLGNTQYF
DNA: TGTGCCTCCGGTTCCGGGACCCTCGGGAATACGCAGTATTTT

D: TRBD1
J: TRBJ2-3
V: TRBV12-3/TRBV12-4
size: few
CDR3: CASSPPGTGGHTDTQYF
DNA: TGTGCCAGCAGTCCTCCCGGGACAGGGGGCCACACAGATACGCAGTATTTT

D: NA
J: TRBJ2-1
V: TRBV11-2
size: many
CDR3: CASSLLRPYNEQFF
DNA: TGTGCCAGCAGCTTACTGCGGCCATACAATGAGCAGTTCTTC

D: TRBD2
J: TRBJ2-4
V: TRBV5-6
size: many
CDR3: CASSFGSSGSRDIQYF
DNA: TGTGCCAGCAGCTTTGGGTCTAGCGGGAGTCGGGACATTCAGTACTTC

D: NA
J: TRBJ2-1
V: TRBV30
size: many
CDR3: CAWRYPELNEQFF
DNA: TGTGCCTGGAGGTATCCGGAGCTCAATGAGCAGTTCTTC

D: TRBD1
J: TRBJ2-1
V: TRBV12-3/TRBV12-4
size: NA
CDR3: CASRVGGGEQFF
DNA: TGTGCCAGCAGGGTAGGGGGCGGTGAGCAGTTCTTC

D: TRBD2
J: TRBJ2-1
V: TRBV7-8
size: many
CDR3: CASSPSAGLAARPTHEQFF
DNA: TGTGCCAGCAGCCCCTCGGCAGGGCTAGCGGCCCGCCCCACCCATGAGCAGTTCTTC

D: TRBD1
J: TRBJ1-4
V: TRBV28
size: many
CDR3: CASSAQDRGLEKLFF
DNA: TGTGCCAGCAGCGCCCAGGACAGGGGATTAGAAAAACTGTTTTTT

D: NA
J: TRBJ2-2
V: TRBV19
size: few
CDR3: CASSARQAGELFF
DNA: TGTGCCAGTAGTGCTCGACAGGCCGGGGAGCTGTTTTTT

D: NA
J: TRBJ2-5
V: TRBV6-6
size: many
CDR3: CASQPAQGRETQYF
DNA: TGTGCCAGCCAACCGGCCCAGGGGAGGGAGACCCAGTACTTC

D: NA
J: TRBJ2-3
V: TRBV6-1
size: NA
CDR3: CASAGQSTDTQYF
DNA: TGTGCCAGCGCTGGACAGAGCACAGATACGCAGTATTTT

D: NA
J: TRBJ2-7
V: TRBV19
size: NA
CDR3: CASSIAQASSYEQYF
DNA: TGTGCCAGTAGTATAGCCCAGGCGAGCTCCTACGAGCAGTACTTC

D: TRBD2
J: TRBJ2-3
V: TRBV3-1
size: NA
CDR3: CASSDSGRGGTDTQYF
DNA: TGTGCCAGCAGCGATAGCGGGAGGGGTGGCACAGATACGCAGTATTTT

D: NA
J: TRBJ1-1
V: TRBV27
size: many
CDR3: CASSPQTLYTEAFF
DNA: TGTGCCAGCAGTCCGCAGACACTTTACACTGAAGCTTTCTTT

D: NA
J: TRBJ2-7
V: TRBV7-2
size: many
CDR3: CASSSPGTLSYEQYF
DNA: TGTGCCAGCAGCTCACCGGGAACTCTCTCCTACGAGCAGTACTTC

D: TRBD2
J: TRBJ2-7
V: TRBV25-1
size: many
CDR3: CASSELSGGSPQYF
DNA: TGTGCCAGCAGTGAATTATCGGGAGGTTCCCCGCAGTACTTC

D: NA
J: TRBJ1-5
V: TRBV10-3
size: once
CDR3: CAISDLQGNQPQHF
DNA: TGTGCCATCAGTGACCTACAGGGAAATCAGCCCCAGCATTTT

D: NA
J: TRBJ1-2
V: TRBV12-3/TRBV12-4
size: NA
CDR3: CASSLSPNYGYTF
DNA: TGTGCCAGCAGCCTTTCCCCTAACTATGGCTACACCTTC

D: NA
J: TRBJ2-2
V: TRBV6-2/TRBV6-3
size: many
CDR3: CASSYTDTGELFF
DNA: TGTGCCAGCAGTTACACGGACACCGGGGAGCTGTTTTTT

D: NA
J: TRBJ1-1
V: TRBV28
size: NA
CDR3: CASNSMNTEAFF
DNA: TGTGCCAGCAATTCCATGAACACTGAAGCTTTCTTT

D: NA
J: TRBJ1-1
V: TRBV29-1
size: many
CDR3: CSVEDDFGGITEAFF
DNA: TGCAGCGTTGAAGATGACTTTGGAGGGATCACTGAAGCTTTCTTT

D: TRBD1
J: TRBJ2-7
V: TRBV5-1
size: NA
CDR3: CASSSNPDRGYEQYF
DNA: TGCGCCAGCAGCTCGAATCCGGACAGGGGGTACGAGCAGTACTTC

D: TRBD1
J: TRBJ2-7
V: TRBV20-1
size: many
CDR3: CSAIQLPGQGQGRDPYEQYF
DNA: TGCAGTGCTATACAATTGCCGGGACAGGGGCAGGGACGGGATCCCTACGAGCAGTACTTC

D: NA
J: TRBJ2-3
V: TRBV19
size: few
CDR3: CASSMDPSVDTQYF
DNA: TGTGCCAGTAGTATGGACCCGTCGGTGGATACGCAGTATTTT

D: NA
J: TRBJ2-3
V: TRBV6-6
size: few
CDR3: CASSTRDFPQSDTQYF
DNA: TGTGCCAGCAGTACCCGGGACTTCCCTCAATCAGATACGCAGTATTTT

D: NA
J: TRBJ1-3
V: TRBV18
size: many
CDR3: CASSPVAGAGNTIYF
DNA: TGTGCCAGCTCACCGGTAGCAGGGGCCGGAAACACCATATATTTT